This T cell receptor (beta chain) was identified during a study of beta chain features in type 1 diabetes (dated by TCRdb to 2016 to 2018). Turning to the overall study: Patients and healthy donors did not differ in mean age, gender distribution, total cell number or subset yield. A total of roughly 100 million sorted cells were examined across all samples, and RNA yield correlated strongly with the number of cells per subset. In the study, recently diagnosed type 1 diabetes patients and matched healthy donors were compared on the TCRB repertoires of their sorted circulating CD4+ T cell subsets. Regulatory and stem cell-like memory subsets were obtained from only 8 patients and roughly eight healthy donors, while naive and central memory subsets were obtained from all 28 donors. Broad study findings and their caveats: Sequencing cDNA rather than genomic DNA could over-represent highly expressing activated cells, although activation and CD3 levels did not differ between groups. Only small numbers of individuals were included in the HLA sub-analyses, which left unresolved whether HLA type had any influence on TCRB rearrangement. At VDJ recombination sites, type 1 diabetes patients had fewer insertions and more deleted nucleotides, which implies abnormalities in thymic rearrangement. PCR might favor shorter templates, but patient and control samples were amplified and corrected together, so any skew would affect both groups equally. Type 1 diabetes patients showed a moderate but significant shortening of TCRB CDR3 length in all four CD4+ subsets. Naive, central memory and regulatory TCRB repertoires appeared to be more alike among patients than among healthy donors.

A single peripheral blood draw of roughly 0.11 L on average was collected from each donor into heparinised tubes. A BD FACSAria II was used to sort naive, central memory, regulatory and stem cell-like memory CD4+ T cells with a panel that included CD45RO, CCR7, CD25, CD127, CD95 and CD27. Every sorted population had a purity above 95%. PBMCs were separated immediately by Lymphoprep density gradient centrifugation and were stained directly, without being cultured. So that batch effects would be minimized, each experiment stained and sorted samples in pairs, pairing one healthy donor with one patient. The High Capacity cDNA Reverse Transcription Kit was used to reverse transcribe all of the isolated RNA, meaning that expressed TCRB transcripts were what got sequenced. Deep immunoSEQ sequencing was applied to naive, central memory and regulatory T cell samples, giving an average of about 3.4 million total reads per sample. Sorted cells were lysed in RLT buffer, and RNA was extracted using DNase-treated RNeasy Micro or Mini kits according to cell number. To prevent cross-contamination, every cell subset was processed on its own, while patient and healthy donor samples were processed together. The immunoSEQ multiplex PCR was used to amplify TCRB sequences from cDNA, generating 87-bp fragments that spanned the CDR3 region. Amplicons were sequenced on the Illumina HiSeq platform. Per the source publication's procedure: PCR bias was corrected computationally using synthetic template baselines, and reads within Hamming distance 2 were collapsed, with unmergeable singletons discarded. By aligning reads against IMGT, V, D and J genes, CDR3 length, and insertions or deletions at six rearrangement sites were assigned. Clonotype counts were normalized to sorted cell number within each subset before computing true diversity and Gini coefficients with the tcR R package. The overlap coefficient, calculated on TCRB nucleotide sequences, was used to measure repertoire sharing. As a proxy for the pre-selection repertoire, out-of-frame TCRB sequences from naive cells were analyzed. TCRdb holds this immuneACCESS table with in-frame rearrangements only. Some clones are missing; in checked studies, unresolved V genes explain under half, and the rest has no known cause. The DNA was the basis for D and trimming; V, J and clone size are from that table. The sample has a few hundred thousand clones on record, around 14% of them singletons. The top ten hold less than 0.04% of the sample.

This clone was found a few times. The antigen it recognizes is unknown. The input lacks base qualities; no much larger clone sits a single base away. This clonotype was sampled from a man under 40 in good health. The sequencing sample was made of naive CD4+ T cells from blood. The sample's cell subset or site label is to be understood as: true naive CD4+ T cells.

In nucleotide form, the sequence is TGTGCCAGCAGCCCAACAGACAGGGCCGGGGCCAACGTCCTGACTTTC. Translated, it reads CASSPTDRAGANVLTF. The rearrangement joined TRBV9 to TRBJ2-6, with TRBD1 matching 7 junction bases. CDR1 SGDLS and CDR2 YYNGEE were looked up in the germline V gene. Spanning cysteine to phenylalanine, the CDR3 consists of 16 amino acids. Solely the CDR3 DNA is kept, with 48 bases framed from the first base. Trimming leaves V shorter by 4 bases and J shorter by 4 bases, with the junction holding 8 bases beyond the gene matches.